The T cell receptor beta chain described here comes from a study of cytomegalovirus exposure and HLA in healthy donors. This PCR relied on a set of 60 Vbeta primers and 13 Jbeta primers. Clones were read by immunoSEQ multiplex PCR, and TCRdb kept only the in-frame ones, dropping some. The sample contains tens of thousands of clones, around 78% of which appear only once. Germline V CDR1 and CDR2: SGHRS, YFSETQ. The CDR3 runs to 15 residues. The TCR originated in a man younger than 45 in good health and CMV-seronegative. This sequence joins TRBV5-1 and TRBJ2-5, with D hard to call. Matching the DNA end better, TRBJ2-7 makes the J call doubtful. The sequencing input was PBMCs. CDR3 DNA: TGCGCCAGCAGCTTGGCTGCATCGAGCTCCTACGAGCAGTACTTC. Amino acids: CASSLAASSSYEQYF.